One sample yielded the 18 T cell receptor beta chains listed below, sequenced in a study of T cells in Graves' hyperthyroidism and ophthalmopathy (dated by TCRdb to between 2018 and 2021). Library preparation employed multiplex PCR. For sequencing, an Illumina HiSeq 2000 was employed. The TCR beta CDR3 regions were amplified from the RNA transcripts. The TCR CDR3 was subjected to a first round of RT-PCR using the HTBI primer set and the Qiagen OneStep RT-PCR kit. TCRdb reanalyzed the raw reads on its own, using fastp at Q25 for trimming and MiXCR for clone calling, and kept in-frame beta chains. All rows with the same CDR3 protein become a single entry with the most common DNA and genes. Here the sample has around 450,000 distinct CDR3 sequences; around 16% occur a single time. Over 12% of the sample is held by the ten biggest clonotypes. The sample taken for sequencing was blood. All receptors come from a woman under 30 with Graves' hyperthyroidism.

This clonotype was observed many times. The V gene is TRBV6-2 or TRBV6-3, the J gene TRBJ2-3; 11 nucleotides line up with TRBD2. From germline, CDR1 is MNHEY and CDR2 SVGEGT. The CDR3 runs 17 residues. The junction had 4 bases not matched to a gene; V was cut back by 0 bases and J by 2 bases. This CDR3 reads CASSYSGLAGVTDTQYF. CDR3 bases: TGTGCCAGCAGTTACTCCGGACTAGCGGGCGTCACAGATACGCAGTATTTT.

This CDR3 reads CASSIGPSTDTQYF. The CDR3 DNA follows: TGTGCCAGTAGTATTGGGCCTAGCACAGATACGCAGTATTTT. V gene TRBV19 combines with J gene TRBJ2-3; no reliable D call. Germline loops: CDR1 LNHDA, CDR2 SQIVND (reference sequence). Trimming shortened V by 3 bases and J by 0 bases, and 7 bases separated the two germline ends. The CDR3 sequence is 14 residues long.

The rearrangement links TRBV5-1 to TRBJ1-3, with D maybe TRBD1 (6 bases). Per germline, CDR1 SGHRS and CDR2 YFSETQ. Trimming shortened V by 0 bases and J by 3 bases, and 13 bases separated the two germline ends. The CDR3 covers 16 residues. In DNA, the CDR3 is TGCGCCAGCAGCTTGGGAAGACAGGTCTTTGGAAACACCATATATTTT. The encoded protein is CASSLGRQVFGNTIYF.

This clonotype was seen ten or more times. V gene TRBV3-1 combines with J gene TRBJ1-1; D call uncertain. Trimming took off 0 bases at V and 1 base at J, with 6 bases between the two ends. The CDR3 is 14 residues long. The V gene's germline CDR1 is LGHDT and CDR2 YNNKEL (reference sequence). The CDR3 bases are TGTGCCAGCAGCCAAGAGGACGGGAACACTGAAGCTTTCTTT. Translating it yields CASSQEDGNTEAFF.

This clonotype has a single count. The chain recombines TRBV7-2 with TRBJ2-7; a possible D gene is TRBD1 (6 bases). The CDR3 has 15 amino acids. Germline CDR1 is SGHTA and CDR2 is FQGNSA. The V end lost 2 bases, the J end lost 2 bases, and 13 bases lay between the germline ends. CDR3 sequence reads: CASSLSNKGAYEQYF. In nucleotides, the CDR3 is TGTGCCAGCAGCTTAAGTAATAAGGGGGCCTACGAGCAGTACTTC.

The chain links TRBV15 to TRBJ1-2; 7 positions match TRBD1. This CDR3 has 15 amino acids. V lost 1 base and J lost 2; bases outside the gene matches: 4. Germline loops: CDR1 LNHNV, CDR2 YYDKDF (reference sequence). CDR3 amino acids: CATSRGQGLNYGYTF. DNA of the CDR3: TGTGCCACCAGCAGAGGACAGGGTCTGAACTATGGCTACACCTTC.

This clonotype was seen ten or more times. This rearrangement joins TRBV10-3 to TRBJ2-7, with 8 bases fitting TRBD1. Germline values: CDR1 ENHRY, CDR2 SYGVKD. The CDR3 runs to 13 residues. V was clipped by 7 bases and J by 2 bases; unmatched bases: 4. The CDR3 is CAITQGAAYEQYF. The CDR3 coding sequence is TGTGCCATCACTCAGGGGGCCGCCTACGAGCAGTACTTC.

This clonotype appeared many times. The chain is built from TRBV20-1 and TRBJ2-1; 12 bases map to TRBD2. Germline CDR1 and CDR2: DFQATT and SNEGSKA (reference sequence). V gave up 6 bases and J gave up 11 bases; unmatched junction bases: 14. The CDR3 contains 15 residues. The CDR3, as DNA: TGCAGTGCCCGGGGGAGCGGGACTAGCGGGCGGCAGCAGTTCTTC. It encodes CSARGSGTSGRQQFF.

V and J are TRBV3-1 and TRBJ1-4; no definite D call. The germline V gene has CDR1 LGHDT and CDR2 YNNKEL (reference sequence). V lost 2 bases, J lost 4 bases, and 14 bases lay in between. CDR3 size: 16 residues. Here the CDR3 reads CASSQLVANYNEKLFF. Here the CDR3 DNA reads TGTGCCAGCAGCCAATTAGTGGCAAACTATAATGAAAAACTGTTTTTT.

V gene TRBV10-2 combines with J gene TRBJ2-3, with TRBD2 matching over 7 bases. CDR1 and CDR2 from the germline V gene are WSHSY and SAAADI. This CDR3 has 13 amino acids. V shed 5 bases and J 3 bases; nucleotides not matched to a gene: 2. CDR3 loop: CASSTGGTDTQYF. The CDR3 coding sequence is TGCGCCAGCAGTACGGGGGGAACAGATACGCAGTATTTT.

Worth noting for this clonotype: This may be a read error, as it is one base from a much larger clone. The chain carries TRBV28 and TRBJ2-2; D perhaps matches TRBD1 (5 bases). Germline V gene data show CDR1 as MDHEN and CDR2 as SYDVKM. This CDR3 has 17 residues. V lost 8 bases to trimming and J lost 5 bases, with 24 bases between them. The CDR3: CASGPILKDTSTGELFF. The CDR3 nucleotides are TGTGCCAGCGGTCCAATCCTAAAGGACACCTCAACCGGGGAGCTGTTTTTT.

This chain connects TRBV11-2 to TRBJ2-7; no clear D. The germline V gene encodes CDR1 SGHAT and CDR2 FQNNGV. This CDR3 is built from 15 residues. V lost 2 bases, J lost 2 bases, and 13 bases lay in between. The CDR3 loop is CASSLRGRPPYEQYF. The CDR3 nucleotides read TGTGCCAGCAGCTTACGTGGAAGACCCCCCTACGAGCAGTACTTC.

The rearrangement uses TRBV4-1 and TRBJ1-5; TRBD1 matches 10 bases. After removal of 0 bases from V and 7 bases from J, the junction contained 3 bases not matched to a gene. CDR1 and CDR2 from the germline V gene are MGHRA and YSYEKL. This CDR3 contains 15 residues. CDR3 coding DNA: TGCGCCAGCAGCCAAGAGGGACAGGGGCTCCAGCCCCAGCATTTT. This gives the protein CASSQEGQGLQPQHF.

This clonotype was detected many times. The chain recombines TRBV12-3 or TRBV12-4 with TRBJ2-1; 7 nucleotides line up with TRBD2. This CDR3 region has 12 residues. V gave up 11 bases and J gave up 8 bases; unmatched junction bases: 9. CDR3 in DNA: TGTGCCTGTACAGGACTAGTCGATGAGCAGTTCTTC. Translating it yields CACTGLVDEQFF.

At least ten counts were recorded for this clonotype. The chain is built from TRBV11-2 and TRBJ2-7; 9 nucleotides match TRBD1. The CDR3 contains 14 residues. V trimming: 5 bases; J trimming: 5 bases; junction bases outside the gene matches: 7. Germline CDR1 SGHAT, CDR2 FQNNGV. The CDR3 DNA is TGTGCCAGCAGCCCGTGGGACAGGGACCACGAGCAGTACTTC. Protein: CASSPWDRDHEQYF.

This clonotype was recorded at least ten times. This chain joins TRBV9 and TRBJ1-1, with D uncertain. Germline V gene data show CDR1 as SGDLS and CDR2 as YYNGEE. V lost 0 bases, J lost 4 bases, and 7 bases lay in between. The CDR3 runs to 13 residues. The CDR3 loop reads CASSVAWGTEAFF. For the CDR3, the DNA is TGTGCCAGCAGCGTAGCTTGGGGCACTGAAGCTTTCTTT.

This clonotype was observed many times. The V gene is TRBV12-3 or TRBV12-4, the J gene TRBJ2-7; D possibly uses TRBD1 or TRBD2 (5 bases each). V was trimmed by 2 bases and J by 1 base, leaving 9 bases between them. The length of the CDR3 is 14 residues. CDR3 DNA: TGTGCCAGCAGTTTAAGCGAGGGGTCCTACGAGCAGTACTTC. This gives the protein CASSLSEGSYEQYF.

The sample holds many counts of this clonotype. The CDR3 here is CSASEAGVPGTQYF. The CDR3 bases are TGCAGTGCTAGCGAGGCCGGCGTTCCAGGGACCCAGTACTTC. The chain combines TRBV20-1 with TRBJ2-5; D is uncertain. Trimming stripped 3 bases from V and 7 bases from J, with 18 bases between. The germline CDR1 and CDR2 sequences are DFQATT and SNEGSKA (reference sequence). The CDR3 runs 14 residues.